This TCR beta chain was documented in a study of cytomegalovirus exposure and HLA in healthy donors. The CDR3 is 16 amino acids. Trimming cost V 1 base and J 2 bases, with 14 bases left between them. CDR1 is SGHVS, CDR2 FNYEAQ, per germline. For this clone: The antigen is undetermined.

The PCR employed 60 Vbeta primers together with 13 Jbeta primers. Repertoires were generated with immunoSEQ multiplex PCR, while TCRdb's copy carries only in-frame clones and drops some. The sample shows under 200,000 clones, more than 70% of them seen only once. Study conclusions and caveats: Rare sequences made up most TCRs, while some public TCRs were found in many donors. The authors confirmed in vitro that a few CMV-associated chains were specific for CMV antigens.

Sequenced: PBMCs. The genes are TRBV7-6 and TRBJ1-1; TRBD1 is a possible D gene (5 bases). The receptor's source is a male donor in good health and CMV-seronegative. CDR3 nucleotides: TGTGCCAGCAGCTTAGAGGCGTATAGGGGAAACACTGAAGCTTTCTTT. Translating gives CASSLEAYRGNTEAFF. Full variable domain (remainder filled in from reference TRBV7-6 and TRBJ1-1): GAGVSQSPRYKVTKRGQDVALRCDPISGHVSLYWYRQALGQGPEFLTYFNYEAQQDKSGLPNDRFSAERPEGSISTLTIQRTEQRDSAMYRCASSLEAYRGNTEAFFGQGTRLTVV.